The clone carrying this TCR beta chain was observed a single time. The sample originates from a study of cytomegalovirus exposure and HLA in healthy donors. Primers for the PCR totalled 60 Vbeta and 13 Jbeta. The data were produced by immunoSEQ multiplex PCR, yet TCRdb's version contains in-frame clones alone and is incomplete. The repertoire holds under 250,000 clones, with approximately 80% as singletons. V was pared by 6 bases and J by 1 base, with 2 bases of the junction left unmatched. Germline CDR1 and CDR2: MNHNS and SASEGT. The length of the CDR3 is 13 residues. This receptor was identified in a boy aged 2 to 10 in good health and CMV-seronegative. The sample consisted of PBMCs. The chain joins TRBV6-1 to TRBJ2-5, with TRBD1 matching over 7 bases. The CDR3 coding sequence is TGTGCCAGCAGACAGGGGTCCCAAGAGACCCAGTACTTC. Translated: CASRQGSQETQYF.